Listed below are T cell receptor beta chains from one sample, sequenced in a study of OX40 agonist ivuxolimab in advanced cancers. Some clones are missing from TCRdb's copy, which holds only in-frame ones; the method was immunoSEQ multiplex PCR. The sample lists about 56,000 clones, approximately 92% occurring once. The sample here was CD4+ or CD8+ T cells sorted from blood, taken in a trial of the OX40 agonist ivuxolimab. These receptor sequences come from an adult with an advanced solid tumor such as melanoma, head and neck, liver or kidney cancer. Both conserved end residues are part of each CDR3. A D gene is named only where the DNA matches it firmly. Some rows mark clone size as missing; the rest say once, few, many or name a class of expanded clone.

j_call: TRBJ2-7
v_call: TRBV18
d_call: .
clone_size: .
cdr3_nt: TGTGCCAGCTCCCCGGACCAGACGGATGAGCAGTACTTC
cdr3_aa: CASSPDQTDEQYF

j_call: TRBJ1-5
v_call: TRBV6-4
d_call: .
clone_size: .
cdr3_nt: TGTGCCAGCAGTGACTCGGGGATGAGGCAGCCCCAGCATTTT
cdr3_aa: CASSDSGMRQPQHF

j_call: TRBJ2-7
v_call: TRBV30
d_call: TRBD2
clone_size: .
cdr3_nt: TGTGCCTGGGGGAGGGGAAGCGAGCAGTACTTC
cdr3_aa: CAWGRGSEQYF

j_call: TRBJ2-2
v_call: TRBV4-3
d_call: .
clone_size: once
cdr3_nt: TGCGCCAGCAGCCACCCTGGGGGGGCTCTGAACACCGGGGAGCTGTTTTTT
cdr3_aa: CASSHPGGALNTGELFF

j_call: TRBJ2-1
v_call: TRBV5-1
d_call: TRBD2
clone_size: .
cdr3_nt: TGCGCCAGCAGCTTCATAGCGGGAGGTGAGGATGAGCAGTTCTTC
cdr3_aa: CASSFIAGGEDEQFF

j_call: TRBJ2-2
v_call: TRBV11-1
d_call: .
clone_size: .
cdr3_nt: TGTGCCAGCAGCTTAGGACGGGCGGTCGCCGGGGAGCTGTTTTTT
cdr3_aa: CASSLGRAVAGELFF

j_call: TRBJ2-1
v_call: TRBV28
d_call: TRBD1
clone_size: .
cdr3_nt: TGTGCCACGTTGGACAGGGTAACCTACAATGAGCAGTTCTTC
cdr3_aa: CATLDRVTYNEQFF

j_call: TRBJ2-1
v_call: TRBV7-2
d_call: TRBD1
clone_size: .
cdr3_nt: TGTGCCAGCAGTCGGGACAGCTCCTACAATGAGCAGTTCTTC
cdr3_aa: CASSRDSSYNEQFF

j_call: TRBJ1-5
v_call: TRBV28
d_call: TRBD1
clone_size: .
cdr3_nt: TGTGCCAGCACCTTGACAGGGGCCTATAGCAATCAGCCCCAGCATTTT
cdr3_aa: CASTLTGAYSNQPQHF

j_call: TRBJ2-3
v_call: TRBV7-2
d_call: .
clone_size: .
cdr3_nt: TGTGCCAGCAGCCAAATAGGGGGAAATACGCAGTATTTT
cdr3_aa: CASSQIGGNTQYF

j_call: TRBJ2-5
v_call: TRBV18
d_call: .
clone_size: .
cdr3_nt: TGTGCCAGCTCACCACAGGGGCAGGAGACCCAGTACTTC
cdr3_aa: CASSPQGQETQYF

j_call: TRBJ2-3
v_call: TRBV9
d_call: .
clone_size: few
cdr3_nt: TGTGCCAGCAGCGCCCAGGATGGCACAGATACGCAGTATTTT
cdr3_aa: CASSAQDGTDTQYF

j_call: TRBJ2-1
v_call: TRBV28
d_call: .
clone_size: .
cdr3_nt: TGTGCCAGCAGTCGGAGACTAGCCTACAATGAGCAGTTCTTC
cdr3_aa: CASSRRLAYNEQFF

j_call: TRBJ1-5
v_call: TRBV19
d_call: TRBD1
clone_size: .
cdr3_nt: TGTGCCAGTAGTGATGACAGGGGCACGTGGGAGAGCAATCAGCCCCAGCATTTT
cdr3_aa: CASSDDRGTWESNQPQHF

j_call: TRBJ2-7
v_call: TRBV6-1
d_call: TRBD1
clone_size: .
cdr3_nt: TGTGCCAGCAGTGAATATGGACAGGGCTCCTACGAGCAGTACTTC
cdr3_aa: CASSEYGQGSYEQYF

j_call: TRBJ2-3
v_call: TRBV18
d_call: TRBD2
clone_size: .
cdr3_nt: TGTGCCAGCTCACCAGGGACTAGCGGCACAGATACGCAGTATTTT
cdr3_aa: CASSPGTSGTDTQYF

j_call: TRBJ2-5
v_call: TRBV4-1
d_call: TRBD1
clone_size: .
cdr3_nt: TGCGCCAGCAGCCAACAGACAGGGGGCTCGGAGACCCAGTACTTC
cdr3_aa: CASSQQTGGSETQYF

j_call: TRBJ2-5
v_call: TRBV5-1
d_call: .
clone_size: .
cdr3_nt: TGCGCCAGCAGCATTAGCGGAGACAAAGAGACCCAGTACTTC
cdr3_aa: CASSISGDKETQYF

j_call: TRBJ1-5
v_call: TRBV28
d_call: TRBD1
clone_size: once
cdr3_nt: TGTGCCAGCAGTTACAGGGGGCTCGGCAATCAGCCCCAGCATTTT
cdr3_aa: CASSYRGLGNQPQHF

j_call: TRBJ1-4
v_call: TRBV28
d_call: .
clone_size: .
cdr3_nt: TGTGCCAGCAGATCCGGGGCCCAAGGGGGAAAACTGTTTTTT
cdr3_aa: CASRSGAQGGKLFF

j_call: TRBJ1-2
v_call: TRBV7-9
d_call: .
clone_size: .
cdr3_nt: TGTGCCAGCAGCCAAGTTTCAGGGGTCTATGGCTACACCTTC
cdr3_aa: CASSQVSGVYGYTF

j_call: TRBJ1-1
v_call: TRBV7-2
d_call: .
clone_size: .
cdr3_nt: TGTGCCAGCAGCTCAGTGGGGGACACTGAAGCTTTCTTT
cdr3_aa: CASSSVGDTEAFF

j_call: TRBJ2-3
v_call: TRBV4-1
d_call: .
clone_size: .
cdr3_nt: TGCGCCAGCAGCCAAGGACGGGGAACCACAGATACGCAGTATTTT
cdr3_aa: CASSQGRGTTDTQYF

j_call: TRBJ2-3
v_call: TRBV2
d_call: .
clone_size: .
cdr3_nt: TGTGCCAGCAGTGAATTCGGCGTTGGCACAGATACGCAGTATTTT
cdr3_aa: CASSEFGVGTDTQYF

j_call: TRBJ1-6
v_call: TRBV28
d_call: .
clone_size: .
cdr3_nt: TGTGCCAGCAGTTTATCGGTAGACTCCTATAATTCACCCCTCCACTTT
cdr3_aa: CASSLSVDSYNSPLHF

j_call: TRBJ2-5
v_call: TRBV6-1
d_call: .
clone_size: .
cdr3_nt: TGTGCCAGCAGTCCGTTGACTGGGCGAGAAGAGACCCAGTACTTC
cdr3_aa: CASSPLTGREETQYF

j_call: TRBJ2-3
v_call: TRBV29-1
d_call: TRBD1
clone_size: .
cdr3_nt: TGCAGCGTGGAGAAGGGGGCGGCGGATACGCAGTATTTT
cdr3_aa: CSVEKGAADTQYF

j_call: TRBJ2-2
v_call: TRBV7-8
d_call: TRBD1
clone_size: .
cdr3_nt: TGTGCCAGCAGTCCCGGGACAGGGGGGTTTGGCACCGGGGAGCTGTTTTTT
cdr3_aa: CASSPGTGGFGTGELFF

j_call: TRBJ1-1
v_call: TRBV27
d_call: TRBD1
clone_size: few
cdr3_nt: TGTGCCAGCAGTAGCAGGACAGGGGCGAGTACTGAAGCTTTCTTT
cdr3_aa: CASSSRTGASTEAFF

j_call: TRBJ2-3
v_call: TRBV9
d_call: TRBD2
clone_size: .
cdr3_nt: TGTGCCAGCAGCGGAACTAGCGGGGGGGACACGCAGTATTTT
cdr3_aa: CASSGTSGGDTQYF

j_call: TRBJ1-3
v_call: TRBV6-5
d_call: TRBD1
clone_size: .
cdr3_nt: TGTGCCAGCACCGACAGGGGGCGAAACACCATATATTTT
cdr3_aa: CASTDRGRNTIYF

j_call: TRBJ2-2
v_call: TRBV7-3
d_call: .
clone_size: .
cdr3_nt: TGTGCCAGCAGCATCAGCGGGGAGGGGGCCGTCGGGGAGCTGTTTTTT
cdr3_aa: CASSISGEGAVGELFF

j_call: TRBJ1-5
v_call: TRBV7-2
d_call: .
clone_size: .
cdr3_nt: TGTGCCAGCAGCTCCACTAGGGGACATCAGCCCCAGCATTTT
cdr3_aa: CASSSTRGHQPQHF

j_call: TRBJ2-7
v_call: TRBV5-1
d_call: TRBD1
clone_size: .
cdr3_nt: TGCGCCAGCAGCTTGTCGGTTGGGACAGGGGGCTACGAGCAGTACTTC
cdr3_aa: CASSLSVGTGGYEQYF